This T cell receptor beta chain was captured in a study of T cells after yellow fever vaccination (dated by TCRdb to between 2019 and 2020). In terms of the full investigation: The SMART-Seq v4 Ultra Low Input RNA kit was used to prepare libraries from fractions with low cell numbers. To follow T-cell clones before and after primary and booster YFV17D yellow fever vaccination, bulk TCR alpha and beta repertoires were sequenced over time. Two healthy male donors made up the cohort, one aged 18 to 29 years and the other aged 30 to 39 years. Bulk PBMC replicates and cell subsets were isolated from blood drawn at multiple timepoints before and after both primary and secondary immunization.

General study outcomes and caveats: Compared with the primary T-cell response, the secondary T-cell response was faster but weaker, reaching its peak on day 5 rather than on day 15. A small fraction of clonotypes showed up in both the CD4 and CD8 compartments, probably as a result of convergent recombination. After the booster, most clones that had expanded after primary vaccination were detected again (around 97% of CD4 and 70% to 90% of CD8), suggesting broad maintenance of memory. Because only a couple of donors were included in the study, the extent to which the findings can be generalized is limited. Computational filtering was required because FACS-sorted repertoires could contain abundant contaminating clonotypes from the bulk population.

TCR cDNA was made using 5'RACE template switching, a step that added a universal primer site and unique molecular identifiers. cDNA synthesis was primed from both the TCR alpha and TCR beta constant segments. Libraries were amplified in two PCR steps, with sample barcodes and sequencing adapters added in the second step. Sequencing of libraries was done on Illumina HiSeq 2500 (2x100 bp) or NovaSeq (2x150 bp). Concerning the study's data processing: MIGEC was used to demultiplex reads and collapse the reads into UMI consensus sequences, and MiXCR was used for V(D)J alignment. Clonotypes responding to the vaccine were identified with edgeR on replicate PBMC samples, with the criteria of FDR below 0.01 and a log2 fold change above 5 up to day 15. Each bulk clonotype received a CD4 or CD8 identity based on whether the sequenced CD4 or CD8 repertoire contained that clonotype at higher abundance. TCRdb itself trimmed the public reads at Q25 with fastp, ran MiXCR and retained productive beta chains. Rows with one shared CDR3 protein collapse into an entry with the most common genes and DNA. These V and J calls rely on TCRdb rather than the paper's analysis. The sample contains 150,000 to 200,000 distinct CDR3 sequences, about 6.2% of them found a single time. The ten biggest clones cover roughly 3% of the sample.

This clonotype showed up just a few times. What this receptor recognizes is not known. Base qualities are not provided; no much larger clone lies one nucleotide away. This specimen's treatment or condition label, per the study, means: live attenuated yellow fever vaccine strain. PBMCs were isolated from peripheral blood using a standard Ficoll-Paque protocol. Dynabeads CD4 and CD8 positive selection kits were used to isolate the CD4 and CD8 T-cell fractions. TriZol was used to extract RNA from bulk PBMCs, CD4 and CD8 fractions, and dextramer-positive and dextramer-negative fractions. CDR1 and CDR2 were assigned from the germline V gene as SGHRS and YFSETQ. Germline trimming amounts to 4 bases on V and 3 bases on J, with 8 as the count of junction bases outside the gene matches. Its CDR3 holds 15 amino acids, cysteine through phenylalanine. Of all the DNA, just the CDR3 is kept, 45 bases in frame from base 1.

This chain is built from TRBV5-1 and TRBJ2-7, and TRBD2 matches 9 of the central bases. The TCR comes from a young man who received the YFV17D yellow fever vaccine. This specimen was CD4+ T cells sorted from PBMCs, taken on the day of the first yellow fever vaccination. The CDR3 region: CASSRSGTSNYEQYF. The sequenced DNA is TGCGCCAGCAGCAGGTCCGGGACTAGCAACTACGAGCAGTACTTC.